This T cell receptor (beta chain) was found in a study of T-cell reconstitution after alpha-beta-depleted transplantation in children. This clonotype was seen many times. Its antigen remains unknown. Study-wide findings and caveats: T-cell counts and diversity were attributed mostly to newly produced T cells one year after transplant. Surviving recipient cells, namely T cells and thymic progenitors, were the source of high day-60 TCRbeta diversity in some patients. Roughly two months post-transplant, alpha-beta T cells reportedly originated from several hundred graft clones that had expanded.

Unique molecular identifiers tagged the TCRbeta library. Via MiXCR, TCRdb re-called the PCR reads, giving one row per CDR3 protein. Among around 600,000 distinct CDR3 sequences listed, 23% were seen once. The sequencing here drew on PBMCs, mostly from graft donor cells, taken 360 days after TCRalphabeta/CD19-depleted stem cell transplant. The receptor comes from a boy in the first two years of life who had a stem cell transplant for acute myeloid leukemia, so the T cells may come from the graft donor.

The CDR3, as DNA: TGTGCCAGCAGCCCCGGGACAGGCGGCTATGGCTACACCTTC. It encodes CASSPGTGGYGYTF. This chain joins TRBV7-9 and TRBJ1-2; 8 bases line up with TRBD1. The CDR3 runs 14 residues. J was trimmed by 4 bases and V by 5 bases; bases with no gene match: 6. The germline V gene has CDR1 SEHNR and CDR2 FQNEAQ (reference sequence).